The rows below give T cell receptor beta chains drawn from one sample of a study of beta chain features in type 1 diabetes. Method: immunoSEQ multiplex PCR; TCRdb's copy keeps in-frame clones and lacks some. The table shows 300,000 to 450,000 clones, with approximately 12% occurring only once. The sequencing sample was made of naive CD4+ T cells from blood. Source of these receptors: a man between 18 and 29 years old in good health. The conserved cysteine and the conserved F or W are not part of the CDR3 here. Only some rows state a clone size, as once, few, many or a class for expanded clones.

J gene: TRBJ2-5
V gene: TRBV7-9
clone size: few
CDR3 protein: ASSLGSTGEETQY

J gene: TRBJ2-7
V gene: TRBV30
clone size: few
CDR3 protein: AWSRLAGGYEQY

J gene: TRBJ2-7
V gene: TRBV10-3
clone size: .
CDR3 protein: AISDSTLIIEQY

J gene: TRBJ2-7
V gene: TRBV7-9
clone size: few
CDR3 protein: ASSSRTPKGSEQY

J gene: TRBJ2-1
V gene: TRBV6-5
clone size: .
CDR3 protein: ASSRSSYNEQF

J gene: TRBJ1-6
V gene: TRBV30
clone size: .
CDR3 protein: AWSQGQGLSPLH

J gene: TRBJ2-1
V gene: TRBV28
clone size: once
CDR3 protein: ASRRAGGKNNEQF

J gene: TRBJ1-6
V gene: TRBV25-1
clone size: few
CDR3 protein: ASSELQGPNSPLH

J gene: .
V gene: TRBV7-2
clone size: .
CDR3 protein: ASSARDTYEQY

J gene: TRBJ2-5
V gene: TRBV6-5
clone size: few
CDR3 protein: ASSYAQGRETQY

J gene: TRBJ2-1
V gene: TRBV28
clone size: .
CDR3 protein: ASRWVAGGEQF

J gene: TRBJ2-1
V gene: TRBV27
clone size: .
CDR3 protein: ASSIDRAYNEQF

J gene: TRBJ2-1
V gene: TRBV6-5
clone size: .
CDR3 protein: ASSSDRGRDEQF

J gene: TRBJ2-2
V gene: TRBV5-1
clone size: .
CDR3 protein: ASSSQGVTGELF

J gene: TRBJ2-3
V gene: TRBV19
clone size: few
CDR3 protein: ASSISSTSGSTDTQY

J gene: TRBJ2-7
V gene: TRBV28
clone size: few
CDR3 protein: ASSTISTGTYEQY

J gene: TRBJ2-3
V gene: TRBV7-9
clone size: few
CDR3 protein: ASSLKRASGASTDTQY

J gene: TRBJ2-3
V gene: TRBV14
clone size: .
CDR3 protein: ASSQESPGNWLTQY

J gene: TRBJ1-2
V gene: TRBV30
clone size: .
CDR3 protein: AWSGAGKYGYT

J gene: TRBJ1-2
V gene: TRBV7-9
clone size: few
CDR3 protein: ASSLSRDTYGYT

J gene: TRBJ2-7
V gene: TRBV7-2
clone size: few
CDR3 protein: ASSPSPAGASEQY

J gene: TRBJ2-5
V gene: TRBV5-1
clone size: .
CDR3 protein: ASSFKRSSGGDQETQY

J gene: TRBJ1-2
V gene: TRBV6-5
clone size: few
CDR3 protein: ASTQTGSNGYT

J gene: TRBJ2-7
V gene: TRBV18
clone size: .
CDR3 protein: ASSLVAGSYEQY

J gene: TRBJ2-7
V gene: TRBV28
clone size: few
CDR3 protein: ASRLAGQGYEQY

J gene: TRBJ2-1
V gene: TRBV25-1
clone size: few
CDR3 protein: ASSEKTIYNEQF

J gene: TRBJ1-5
V gene: TRBV18
clone size: .
CDR3 protein: ASSPGVPAASNQPQH

J gene: TRBJ2-6
V gene: TRBV9
clone size: few
CDR3 protein: ASSLTSGSGANVLT

J gene: TRBJ2-5
V gene: TRBV7-9
clone size: few
CDR3 protein: ASSLEPLAGETQY

J gene: TRBJ1-2
V gene: TRBV7-9
clone size: .
CDR3 protein: ASSLAGGGYGYT

J gene: TRBJ2-7
V gene: TRBV7-9
clone size: .
CDR3 protein: ASSPTGTYEQY

J gene: TRBJ2-2
V gene: TRBV7-9
clone size: few
CDR3 protein: ASSQETGELF

J gene: TRBJ2-3
V gene: TRBV15
clone size: few
CDR3 protein: ATSREMPRDTQY

J gene: TRBJ2-5
V gene: TRBV5-4
clone size: few
CDR3 protein: ASSLGAGTAQETQY

J gene: TRBJ1-6
V gene: TRBV2
clone size: few
CDR3 protein: ASSPGTDNSPLH

J gene: TRBJ2-1
V gene: TRBV2
clone size: .
CDR3 protein: ASSANSWEQF

J gene: TRBJ2-7
V gene: TRBV5-1
clone size: .
CDR3 protein: ASSLDQGNYEQY

J gene: TRBJ2-6
V gene: TRBV6-5
clone size: few
CDR3 protein: ASSYGRVAGANVLT

J gene: TRBJ1-2
V gene: TRBV7-2
clone size: .
CDR3 protein: ASSHRGQNGYT

J gene: TRBJ1-1
V gene: TRBV11-2
clone size: .
CDR3 protein: ASSAQGNTEAF

J gene: TRBJ2-3
V gene: TRBV4-3
clone size: .
CDR3 protein: ASSLRGGLDTQY